The 11 T cell receptor beta chains presented below share a single source sample, sequenced in a study of technical replicates of blood from a few donors. TCRdb keeps only in-frame clones here, not all; method: immunoSEQ multiplex PCR. The sample has roughly 76,000 clones, just over 85% seen once. The specimen sequenced was PBMCs. The receptors stem from a human donor in good health. Some clones in this sample may be carry-over from other donors' samples.

V is TRBV29-1 and J is TRBJ2-2, with 8 bases fitting TRBD1. The V gene's germline CDR1 is SQVTM and CDR2 ANQGSEA. V trimming: 6 bases; J trimming: 4 bases; junction bases outside the gene matches: 10. The CDR3 covers 15 residues. This CDR3 reads CSVNPRDRSTGELFF. The CDR3 DNA is TGCAGCGTGAATCCCAGGGACAGGAGCACCGGGGAGCTGTTTTTT.

The chain couples TRBV4-1 to TRBJ2-7; a possible D gene is TRBD2 (5 bases). The germline V and J ends were trimmed by 1 base and 1 base, with 8 bases remaining between them. Germline CDR1 reads MGHRA; CDR2 reads YSYEKL. There are 14 residues in the CDR3. The chain's CDR3 is CASSQVGESYEQYF. CDR3 nucleotide sequence: TGCGCCAGCAGCCAAGTGGGAGAATCCTACGAGCAGTACTTC.

This clone was counted a few times. The chain uses TRBV25-1 and TRBJ1-2; 7 bases are a match to TRBD1. In germline, CDR1 is MGHDK, CDR2 SYGVNS. Unmatched junction bases numbered 8, after V lost 2 bases and J lost 8 bases. The CDR3 loop spans 14 amino acids. The DNA for the CDR3 is TGTGCCAGCAGTGAACCGGGACAGTTCAAGGGCTACACCTTC. Translation gives CASSEPGQFKGYTF.

This chain joins TRBV7-9 and TRBJ2-1; 9 nucleotides align to TRBD2. With V trimmed by 0 bases and J by 5 bases, 5 bases remained unmatched. This CDR3 spans 16 amino acids. Germline CDR1 and CDR2: SEHNR and FQNEAQ (reference sequence). This CDR3 is CASSLALRGGDNEQFF. The CDR3 DNA reads TGTGCCAGCAGCTTAGCGTTACGCGGGGGGGACAATGAGCAGTTCTTC.

The chain carries TRBV27 and TRBJ2-3; TRBD1 matches 8 bases. The CDR3 totals 15 residues. Trimming cost V 7 bases and J 6 bases; bases outside gene matches: 12. Germline V gene data show CDR1 as MNHEY and CDR2 as SMNVEV (reference sequence). The CDR3 loop reads CASTSGPGGADTQYF. The CDR3 bases are TGTGCCAGCACCTCTGGGCCAGGGGGCGCCGATACGCAGTATTTT.

The chain carries TRBV9 and TRBJ2-7; 8 nucleotides align to TRBD2. This CDR3 has 13 residues. Germline loops: CDR1 SGDLS, CDR2 YYNGEE. Trimming cost V 4 bases and J 6 bases; bases outside gene matches: 6. CDR3 bases: TGTGCCAGCAGCTCACGGGGGGGTCGCGAGCAGTACTTC. This translates into CASSSRGGREQYF. Full variable domain (rest looked up from reference TRBV9 and TRBJ2-7): DSGVTQTPKHLITATGQRVTLRCSPRSGDLSVYWYQQSLDQGLQFLIQYYNGEERAKGNILERFSAQQFPDLHSELNLSSLELGDSALYFCASSSRGGREQYFGPGTRLTVT.

The chain links TRBV5-6 to TRBJ2-3; D is undetermined. There are 14 residues in the CDR3. V shed 4 bases and J shed 1 base, with 10 bases lying between them. The V gene's germline CDR1 is SGHDT and CDR2 YYEEEE. CDR3 DNA: TGTGCCAGCAGCCCGAACTATGGCACAGATACGCAGTATTTT. This gives the protein CASSPNYGTDTQYF.

The chain joins TRBV7-9 to TRBJ1-1; D not certain. V gave up 5 bases and J gave up 6 bases, with 7 bases separating them. Germline CDR1 reads SEHNR; CDR2 reads FQNEAQ (reference sequence). This CDR3 is 11 amino acids long. CDR3 nucleotide sequence: TGTGCCAGCAGCCTCCTCTCTGAAGCTTTCTTT. Translating it yields CASSLLSEAFF.

CDR3 sequence: CASTTGGPTSYNEQFF. Here the CDR3 DNA reads TGTGCCAGCACCACGGGAGGGCCGACCTCCTACAATGAGCAGTTCTTC. The chain recombines TRBV9 with TRBJ2-1, with TRBD2 identical over 8 bases. V was clipped by 6 bases and J by 0 bases; unmatched bases: 8. The CDR3 is made up of 16 amino acids. Germline-derived CDR1 and CDR2 are SGDLS and YYNGEE.

The chain joins TRBV7-9 to TRBJ2-2; D possibly corresponds to TRBD1 (6 bases). CDR3 size: 15 residues. Trimming shortened V by 1 base and J by 6 bases, and 12 bases separated the two germline ends. Per the germline V gene, CDR1 is SEHNR and CDR2 is FQNEAQ (reference sequence). The CDR3 region is CASSLGWGPSGELFF. In nucleotides, the CDR3 is TGTGCCAGCAGCTTAGGTTGGGGGCCCTCCGGGGAGCTGTTTTTT.

The chain employs TRBV30 and TRBJ2-5; no clear D gene. This CDR3 has 13 amino acids. Deletions cut 5 bases from V and 2 bases from J, with 12 bases between. Germline CDR1 reads GTSNPN; CDR2 reads SVGIG (reference sequence). CDR3 sequence reads: CAWGPQVQETQYF. The CDR3 bases are TGTGCCTGGGGCCCCCAGGTACAAGAGACCCAGTACTTC.